A single sample gave rise to the 12 T cell receptor beta chains below, sequenced in a study of molecular identifiers for immune sequencing clone quantification (dated by TCRdb to between 2018 and 2020). Library construction relied on PCR. Sequencing instrument: Illumina MiSeq. TCRdb cleaned the public reads at Q25 with fastp, built clones with MiXCR and kept in-frame beta chains. Entries are consolidated by CDR3 protein sequence, retaining the most common genes and DNA. Counted in this sample were just under 20,000 distinct CDR3 sequences; 21% of them appeared once. Of the sample, 5.5% to 7% falls within the top ten clones. The sequencing input was naive CD8+ T cells from blood, with Jurkat cell RNA spiked in. The sample's cell subset or site label, in plain terms: FACS-sorted CD8+CD4-CCR7+CD45RA+ naive T cells. These receptors originate from a human donor in good health. Some libraries in this study had Jurkat cell RNA spiked in.

The chain has TRBV6-2 or TRBV6-3 and TRBJ1-6; D gene ambiguous. Germline values: CDR1 MNHEY, CDR2 SVGEGT. V gave up 5 bases and J gave up 6 bases, with 23 bases separating them. This CDR3 spans 18 amino acids. CDR3 in DNA: TGTGCCAGCAGTGACCTTCGGGCCGAACACCGGGTTAATTCACCCCTCCACTTT. Residues: CASSDLRAEHRVNSPLHF.

This clonotype came up a few times. This chain links TRBV3-1 with TRBJ2-1; D might be TRBD2 (6 bases). The CDR3 is made up of 15 amino acids. Per germline, CDR1 LGHDT and CDR2 YNNKEL (reference sequence). V shed 0 bases and J shed 8 bases, with 14 bases lying between them. CDR3 nucleotide sequence: TGTGCCAGCAGCCAAGATTGGCGCGGGGCCCATGAGCAGTTCTTC. It codes for CASSQDWRGAHEQFF.

This clonotype has just a few counts. The chain combines TRBV6-5 with TRBJ2-2; D gene uncertain. Germline V gives CDR1 MNHEY, CDR2 SVGAGI. With 5 bases removed from V and 0 bases from J, the gap between germline ends came to 13 bases. This CDR3 comprises 16 residues. This CDR3 is CASSNVEIANTGELFF. The DNA for the CDR3 is TGTGCCAGCAGTAATGTCGAAATCGCGAACACCGGGGAGCTGTTTTTT.

A remark on this clonotype: This may come from a read error, since a much larger clone is one base off. The chain couples TRBV18 to TRBJ1-1, with unresolved D. The germline CDR1 and CDR2 sequences are KGHSH and LQKENI. The length of the CDR3 is 13 residues. The CDR3 here is CASTPPSTTEAFF. The DNA for the CDR3 is TGTGCCAGCACACCACCGAGCACTACTGAAGCTTTCTTT.

This clonotype has ten or more counts. The chain uses TRBV7-2 and TRBJ2-3; D remains ambiguous. CDR1 SGHTA and CDR2 FQGNSA come from the germline V gene. Trimming shortened V by 1 base and J by 6 bases, and 11 bases separated the two germline ends. This CDR3 has 14 residues. Written as DNA, the CDR3 is TGTGCCAGCAGCTTAGAGGTCCGAAGGGATACGCAGTATTTT. Translation: CASSLEVRRDTQYF. The whole variable domain, filled in from reference TRBV7-2 and TRBJ2-3, reads GAGVSQSPSNKVTEKGKDVELRCDPISGHTALYWYRQSLGQGLEFLIYFQGNSAPDKSGLPSDRFSAERTGGSVSTLTIQRTQQEDSAVYLCASSLEVRRDTQYFGPGTRLTVL.

This sequence joins TRBV4-3 and TRBJ1-4; 8 bases are shared with TRBD1. V lost 1 base to trimming and J lost 0 bases; unmatched junction nucleotides: 7. The CDR3 is 18 residues long. CDR1 and CDR2 (germline): LGHNA, YSLEER. The CDR3 region has the DNA TGCGCCAGCAGCCAAGGGGCAGGGGGCCTCGCAACTAATGAAAAACTGTTTTTT. Protein sequence: CASSQGAGGLATNEKLFF.

Details on this clonotype: Germline is not matched at one junction end, which may reflect a read error. CDR3 protein: CVSSSGANVLTF. The CDR3, as DNA: TGTGTCAGCAGTTCAGGGGCCAACGTCCTGACTTTC. The V gene is TRBV7-3, the J gene TRBJ2-6, with D hard to call. The CDR3 sequence is 12 residues long. From germline, CDR1 is SGHTA and CDR2 FQGTGA.

This clonotype has a count of ten or more. This chain joins TRBV18 and TRBJ1-1; D is unresolved. The V and J ends lost 2 bases and 3 bases respectively, with 4 bases between them. The CDR3 consists of 12 residues. The germline gives CDR1 KGHSH, CDR2 LQKENI. The CDR3 sequence: CASSPVDTEAFF. The DNA for the CDR3 is TGTGCCAGCTCACCAGTGGACACTGAAGCTTTCTTT. The variable domain in full, completed from reference TRBV18 and TRBJ1-1, reads NAGVMQNPRHLVRRRGQEARLRCSPMKGHSHVYWYRQLPEEGLKFMVYLQKENIIDESGMPKERFSAEFPKEGPSILRIQQVVRGDSAAYFCASSPVDTEAFFGQGTRLTVV.

About this clonotype itself: The junction differs from germline at one of its ends, possibly a read error. DNA of the CDR3: TGCGCCAGCAGCCAAGGCGGGTATCGCTCTTTT. Its protein is CASSQGGYRSF. The rearrangement uses TRBV4-3 and TRBJ2-3, with a tentative D call TRBD2 (5 bases). The germline V gene encodes CDR1 LGHNA and CDR2 YSLEER. This CDR3 has 11 residues.

Comments on this clonotype: A read error is possible here, since a much larger clone lies one base away. J is TRBJ2-7 and V is TRBV6-2 or TRBV6-3; D is possibly TRBD1 or TRBD2 (5 bases each). V was shortened by 0 bases and J by 7 bases, with 13 bases between the two germline ends. From germline, CDR1 is MNHEY and CDR2 SVGEGT. This CDR3 contains 14 residues. CDR3 bases: TGTGCCAGCAGTTACTCAGGGGATCGGGGTGAGCAGTACTTC. This gives the protein CASSYSGDRGEQYF.

The chain combines TRBV20-1 with TRBJ1-5; D is unresolved. Per the germline V gene, CDR1 is DFQATT and CDR2 is SNEGSKA (reference sequence). The ends were cut back, 4 bases at V and 7 bases at J, with 11 bases in the middle. The CDR3 loop spans 12 amino acids. DNA for the CDR3: TGCAGTGCTATTTATCCGAACCAGCCCCAGCATTTT. It specifies CSAIYPNQPQHF.

This clonotype is labeled medium-sized (0.01 to 0.1%). The rearrangement joins TRBV7-9 to TRBJ1-1; weak D call: TRBD1 (5 bases). Per the germline V gene, CDR1 is SEHNR and CDR2 is FQNEAQ (reference sequence). Trimming removed 7 bases at V and 8 bases at J, with 11 bases between. The CDR3 is 11 amino acids. In DNA form, the CDR3 reads TGTGCCAGCACCTTCGGGGCGGAAGCTTTCTTT. This translates into CASTFGAEAFF.